The 29 T cell receptor beta chains below all came from one sample that was sequenced in a study of T cell changes during pregnancy in multiple sclerosis. TCRdb's table, derived via immunoSEQ multiplex PCR, lists solely in-frame clones and lacks some. The table includes roughly 50,000 clones, approximately 94% detected once. The starting material was CD8+ T cells from peripheral blood mononuclear cells, obtained in the third trimester of pregnancy. All receptors derive from a female donor with multiple sclerosis, enrolled in a pregnancy study.

The rearrangement uses TRBV5-6 and TRBJ2-7; TRBD1 aligns across 11 bases. The CDR3 has 15 residues. Per the germline V gene, CDR1 is SGHDT and CDR2 is YYEEEE. After removal of 6 bases from V and 3 bases from J, the junction contained 8 bases not matched to a gene. The CDR3 loop reads CASTFGGTGGYEQYF. As DNA, the CDR3 is TGTGCCAGCACCTTTGGAGGGACAGGGGGCTACGAGCAGTACTTC.

The V gene is TRBV4-1, the J gene TRBJ2-3; TRBD2 matches 8 bases. This CDR3 contains 17 residues. The V segment lost 0 bases and the J segment 1 base; nucleotides outside the gene matches: 6. Germline lookup yields CDR1 MGHRA and CDR2 YSYEKL. CDR3 sequence reads: CASSQERETSGTDTQYF. The CDR3 DNA reads TGCGCCAGCAGCCAAGAACGAGAGACTAGCGGCACAGATACGCAGTATTTT.

The chain combines TRBV19 with TRBJ1-5; 8 bases fit TRBD1. V was pared by 4 bases and J by 0 bases, with 2 bases of the junction left unmatched. CDR3 length: 15 residues. Germline CDR1 LNHDA, CDR2 SQIVND (reference sequence). The CDR3 DNA follows: TGTGCCAGTAGTAGACAGGGGTATAGCAATCAGCCCCAGCATTTT. Encoded protein: CASSRQGYSNQPQHF. Supplemented by reference TRBV19 and TRBJ1-5, the full variable domain reads DGGITQSPKYLFRKEGQNVTLSCEQNLNHDAMYWYRQDPGQGLRLIYYSQIVNDFQKGDIAEGYSVSREKKESFPLTVTSAQKNPTAFYLCASSRQGYSNQPQHFGDGTRLSIL.

V and J are TRBV6-4 and TRBJ2-1; tentative D call: TRBD2 (7 bases). Trimming shortened V by 3 bases and J by 7 bases, and 13 bases separated the two germline ends. The CDR3 has 14 residues. CDR1 is MRHNA, CDR2 SNTAGT, per germline. CDR3 bases: TGTGCCAGCAGTGAGGGTAAGGGGGGGAATGAGCAGTTCTTC. Translating gives CASSEGKGGNEQFF.

The chain combines TRBV5-1 with TRBJ2-5, with a tentative D call TRBD2 (5 bases). The CDR3 has 14 amino acids. Germline CDR1 reads SGHRS; CDR2 reads YFSETQ. V shed 0 bases and J shed 0 bases, with 6 bases lying between them. The CDR3 DNA sequence: TGCGCCAGCAGCTTGGGAGGGAACCAAGAGACCCAGTACTTC. Amino acid sequence: CASSLGGNQETQYF.

The rearrangement uses TRBV28 and TRBJ2-5, with D possibly matching TRBD1 (5 bases). This CDR3 is 14 amino acids long. Trimming cost V 2 bases and J 5 bases, with 12 bases left between them. Germline assignment: CDR1 MDHEN and CDR2 SYDVKM. The CDR3 is CASSLKAGPETQYF. CDR3 sequence (DNA): TGTGCCAGCAGTTTAAAGGCAGGGCCGGAGACCCAGTACTTC. Using reference TRBV28 and TRBJ2-5 for the parts outside the CDR3, the full variable domain is DVKVTQSSRYLVKRTGEKVFLECVQDMDHENMFWYRQDPGLGLRLIYFSYDVKMKEKGDIPEGYSVSREKKERFSLILESASTNQTSMYLCASSLKAGPETQYFGPGTRLLVL.

This clone was detected once. This chain joins TRBV7-9 and TRBJ1-3; 7 nucleotides match TRBD1. V lost 2 bases, J lost 11 bases, and 3 bases stayed unmatched. CDR1 SEHNR and CDR2 FQNEAQ come from the germline V gene (reference sequence). CDR3 size: 12 residues. The CDR3 loop is CASSLNQGAIYF. The DNA of the CDR3 is TGTGCCAGCAGCTTAAACCAGGGGGCCATATATTTT. Filled out from reference TRBV7-9 and TRBJ1-3, the complete variable domain reads DTGVSQNPRHKITKRGQNVTFRCDPISEHNRLYWYRQTLGQGPEFLTYFQNEAQLEKSRLLSDRFSAERPKGSFSTLEIQRTEQGDSAMYLCASSLNQGAIYFGEGSWLTVV.

The chain recombines TRBV28 with TRBJ2-7, with TRBD1 matching 10 bases. V was pared by 7 bases and J by 5 bases, with 8 bases of the junction left unmatched. The CDR3 consists of 14 residues. Per the germline V gene, CDR1 is MDHEN and CDR2 is SYDVKM. The CDR3 is CASTTKDRGNEQYF. CDR3 nucleotide sequence: TGTGCCAGCACAACTAAGGACAGGGGGAACGAGCAGTACTTC.

V gene TRBV27 combines with J gene TRBJ2-5; 9 nucleotides match TRBD2. J gave up 4 bases and V 0 bases, and 12 bases lay outside the gene matches. Germline assignment: CDR1 MNHEY and CDR2 SMNVEV (reference sequence). CDR3 length equals 18 residues. The CDR3 spells CASSLSFWFSGSSETQYF. CDR3 DNA: TGTGCCAGCAGTTTATCGTTTTGGTTTAGCGGGAGCTCAGAGACCCAGTACTTC.

The chain recombines TRBV7-9 with TRBJ2-3, with D perhaps TRBD2 (6 bases). Germline CDR1 SEHNR, CDR2 FQNEAQ (reference sequence). The CDR3 has 15 amino acids. The ends were cut back, 9 bases at V and 0 bases at J, with 16 bases in the middle. The CDR3 reads CASPGVAESTDTQYF. DNA of the CDR3: TGTGCCAGTCCTGGGGTAGCGGAAAGCACAGATACGCAGTATTTT. Based on the CDR3 plus reference TRBV7-9 and TRBJ2-3, the full variable domain is DTGVSQNPRHKITKRGQNVTFRCDPISEHNRLYWYRQTLGQGPEFLTYFQNEAQLEKSRLLSDRFSAERPKGSFSTLEIQRTEQGDSAMYLCASPGVAESTDTQYFGPGTRLTVL.

The chain employs TRBV4-1 and TRBJ2-5, with TRBD2 as a possible D gene (5 bases). V lost 0 bases, J lost 5 bases, and 7 bases lay in between. The CDR3 runs 13 residues. Germline loops: CDR1 MGHRA, CDR2 YSYEKL. In DNA form, the CDR3 reads TGCGCCAGCAGCCAAGAGGACTTGGAGACCCAGTACTTC. Protein product: CASSQEDLETQYF.

The chain links TRBV6-1 to TRBJ2-7; D unclear. Per the germline V gene, CDR1 is MNHNS and CDR2 is SASEGT. Trimming took 2 bases from V and 3 from J, leaving 5 bases between them. This CDR3 contains 12 residues. In DNA, the CDR3 is TGTGCCAGCAGTGAAATACACTACGAGCAGTACTTC. It codes for CASSEIHYEQYF.

The V call is TRBV9, the J call TRBJ2-3; 10 bases map to TRBD2. Germline CDR1 reads SGDLS; CDR2 reads YYNGEE. J was trimmed by 6 bases and V by 3 bases; bases with no gene match: 4. The CDR3 covers 14 residues. CDR3 coding DNA: TGTGCCAGCAGCGCCAGCGGGGGGGAGGATACGCAGTATTTT. This codes for CASSASGGEDTQYF.

This clone is a singleton in its sample. This chain joins TRBV27 and TRBJ2-7; the D gene is possibly TRBD2 (5 bases). V lost 4 bases and J lost 0, with 7 bases in between. Germline V gene sequence: CDR1 MNHEY, CDR2 SMNVEV (reference sequence). This CDR3 contains 13 residues. CDR3 bases: TGTGCCAGCAGTTCCCGGGGCTCCTACGAGCAGTACTTC. Translated: CASSSRGSYEQYF.

The chain recombines TRBV10-2 with TRBJ1-1; no clear D. Germline V gives CDR1 WSHSY, CDR2 SAAADI. The germline V and J ends were trimmed by 6 bases and 7 bases, with 9 bases remaining between them. This CDR3 is built from 11 residues. The CDR3 DNA is TGCGCCAGCAGAGACCAGGTTGAAGCTTTCTTT. This translates into CASRDQVEAFF.

This chain uses TRBV27 with TRBJ2-7; 7 bases agree with TRBD2. The V segment lost 0 bases and the J segment 5 bases; nucleotides outside the gene matches: 16. This CDR3 region has 18 residues. Germline assignment: CDR1 MNHEY and CDR2 SMNVEV (reference sequence). The CDR3 region has the DNA TGTGCCAGCAGTTTATCTGCCAGCGGGATAGGGATGATAGACGAGCAGTACTTC. The encoded protein is CASSLSASGIGMIDEQYF.

The gene calls are TRBV11-2 and TRBJ2-1; 9 bases map to TRBD1. Germline V gene sequence: CDR1 SGHAT, CDR2 FQNNGV. J lost 8 bases, V lost 6 bases, and 8 bases had no gene match. CDR3 length equals 14 residues. The CDR3 DNA reads TGTGCCAGCAGTCGCGGGACAGGGAGGTATGAGCAGTTCTTC. It encodes CASSRGTGRYEQFF.

The rearrangement uses TRBV27 and TRBJ1-4; TRBD1 aligns across 9 bases. Per germline, CDR1 MNHEY and CDR2 SMNVEV (reference sequence). The CDR3 spans 15 residues. With 5 bases clipped from V and 5 bases from J, the junction kept 6 bases outside the gene matches. The CDR3 reads CASSAYRGLNEKLFF. The CDR3 DNA sequence: TGTGCCAGCAGTGCCTACAGGGGGCTGAATGAAAAACTGTTTTTT.

The V and J genes are TRBV6-6 and TRBJ2-7; 10 bases fit TRBD1. This CDR3 contains 15 residues. CDR1 and CDR2 (germline): MNHNY, SVGAGI (reference sequence). J was trimmed by 3 bases and V by 4 bases; bases with no gene match: 6. This CDR3 is CASSSYRDRGYEQYF. CDR3 in DNA: TGTGCCAGCAGTTCATACCGGGACAGGGGCTACGAGCAGTACTTC.

The rearrangement joins TRBV7-9 to TRBJ2-2; TRBD2 agrees at 7 bases. This CDR3 is 18 amino acids long. After removal of 5 bases from V and 5 bases from J, the junction contained 17 bases not matched to a gene. The germline V gene has CDR1 SEHNR and CDR2 FQNEAQ (reference sequence). The CDR3 region has the DNA TGTGCCAGCAGCCAGCCCCGGGCGGGAGTAGAAGGGACCGGGGAGCTGTTTTTT. As protein: CASSQPRAGVEGTGELFF.

This rearrangement joins TRBV19 to TRBJ1-1; D remains ambiguous. CDR1 LNHDA and CDR2 SQIVND come from the germline V gene (reference sequence). The CDR3 consists of 15 residues. The V and J ends lost 3 bases and 2 bases respectively, with 13 bases between them. The CDR3 DNA sequence: TGTGCCAGTAGTATCAGCGGGGTCCAAAACACTGAAGCTTTCTTT. It yields the protein CASSISGVQNTEAFF.

The J gene is TRBJ2-1, the V gene TRBV19; D possibly corresponds to TRBD2 (7 bases). CDR1 and CDR2 from the germline V gene are LNHDA and SQIVND (reference sequence). CDR3 length: 14 residues. V was clipped by 10 bases and J by 7 bases, with 20 bases between them. Here the CDR3 DNA reads TGTGCCACCAAGAGGGGGGAGGGGGTGAATGAGCAGTTCTTC. Translating it yields CATKRGEGVNEQFF. The whole variable domain, remainder taken from reference TRBV19 and TRBJ2-1, is DGGITQSPKYLFRKEGQNVTLSCEQNLNHDAMYWYRQDPGQGLRLIYYSQIVNDFQKGDIAEGYSVSREKKESFPLTVTSAQKNPTAFYLCATKRGEGVNEQFFGPGTRLTVL.

The chain recombines TRBV5-1 with TRBJ2-1; D perhaps matches TRBD1 (5 bases). V was cut by 3 bases and J by 7 bases, with 14 bases left in between. This CDR3 has 14 amino acids. Germline CDR1 SGHRS, CDR2 YFSETQ. This CDR3 is CASSWGLTGNEQFF. The CDR3 coding sequence is TGCGCCAGCAGCTGGGGCCTTACTGGGAATGAGCAGTTCTTC. Based on the CDR3 plus reference TRBV5-1 and TRBJ2-1, the full variable domain is KAGVTQTPRYLIKTRGQQVTLSCSPISGHRSVSWYQQTPGQGLQFLFEYFSETQRNKGNFPGRFSGRQFSNSRSEMNVSTLELGDSALYLCASSWGLTGNEQFFGPGTRLTVL.

V is TRBV28 and J is TRBJ1-1; perhaps TRBD1 as D (5 bases). The V end was cut by 5 bases, the J end by 0 bases, with 19 bases between. This CDR3 comprises 17 residues. Per the germline V gene, CDR1 is MDHEN and CDR2 is SYDVKM. CDR3 sequence (DNA): TGTGCCAGCAGTCCCGGGACTTCCCTTGGGGTGAACACTGAAGCTTTCTTT. Protein product: CASSPGTSLGVNTEAFF.

This clone was seen once. The rearrangement links TRBV5-6 to TRBJ2-5; D perhaps matches TRBD1 (6 bases). The J call may be mistaken, given a closer DNA end match to TRBJ2-7. The V gene's germline CDR1 is SGHDT and CDR2 YYEEEE. The CDR3 length is 13 residues. CDR3 DNA: TGTGCCAGCAGAGGACAGAACCTGTACGAGCAGTACTTC. Its translation is CASRGQNLYEQYF.

The J gene is TRBJ2-1, the V gene TRBV15; TRBD2 might be the D (6 bases). Trimming removed 5 bases at V and 4 bases at J, with 21 bases between. The length of the CDR3 is 17 residues. Germline CDR1 reads LNHNV; CDR2 reads YYDKDF (reference sequence). The CDR3 protein is CATSRGDQEGHYNEQFF. In nucleotides, the CDR3 is TGTGCCACCAGCCGGGGAGATCAGGAGGGGCATTACAATGAGCAGTTCTTC.

This clone was counted a single time. V and J are TRBV2 and TRBJ2-7; D not certain. CDR1 and CDR2 from the germline V gene are SNHLY and FYNNEI. The V end lost 1 base, the J end lost 2 bases, and 9 bases lay between the germline ends. The CDR3 covers 14 residues. CDR3: CASSEVVETYEQYF. The CDR3 DNA follows: TGTGCCAGCAGTGAAGTGGTCGAGACCTACGAGCAGTACTTC.

The chain links TRBV6-6 to TRBJ2-7; TRBD1 is a possible D gene (5 bases). Germline lookup yields CDR1 MNHNY and CDR2 SVGAGI (reference sequence). The CDR3 loop spans 16 amino acids. Trimming removed 0 bases from V and 3 bases from J, with 15 bases in between. The CDR3 DNA is TGTGCCAGCAGTTACTCCTCCAGGATAGGGGTCTACGAGCAGTACTTC. Encoded protein: CASSYSSRIGVYEQYF.

This chain joins TRBV13 and TRBJ2-7, with 9 nucleotides matching TRBD2. The CDR3 sequence is 16 residues long. J lost 0 bases, V lost 5 bases, and 8 bases had no gene match. Germline V gene data show CDR1 as PRHDT and CDR2 as FYEKMQ (reference sequence). The CDR3 DNA follows: TGTGCCAGCAGCCCTCGGGCTAGCGGGAACTCCTACGAGCAGTACTTC. Residues: CASSPRASGNSYEQYF.